The TCR beta chain under discussion was sequenced for a study of regulatory T cells in long-lasting Graves disease (dated by TCRdb to the early 2020s). In the study overall: Antithyroid drugs had been taken for less than 3 months by newly diagnosed Graves' disease patients. This study used TCR sequencing and RNA sequencing of peripheral blood to compare persistent Graves' disease patients against newly diagnosed Graves' disease patients. The study was registered as a clinical trial and conducted in China. TCR sequencing covered some 13 persistent and 20 or so newly diagnosed Graves' disease patients, around 33 samples in total. Points the paper makes about the study in general: Persistent patients shared more public clonotypes among themselves (fewer than 3,000) than newly diagnosed patients did (about 900). TRBV28, TRBJ1-2 and TRBJ2-5 were preferentially used in persistent disease, while TRBV20-1 and TRBJ2-1 were favored in newly diagnosed disease. Compared with newly diagnosed patients, persistent Graves' disease patients had lower TCR Shannon entropy and fewer highly expanded clones, which suggests clonal expansion. The authors noted that the small sample size was a limitation that may lower accuracy. Only peripheral blood was studied, because thyroid tissue, the primary lesion, was inaccessible. Sequencing and analysis were limited to the TCR beta chain.

A word on this clonotype: It has no known antigen specificity. No quality values exist for individual bases; no much larger clone is one base distant.

Library preparation was by multiplex PCR. The listed sequencing device is Illumina HiSeq 4000. iRepertoire HTBI primers and Arm-PCR amplification of CDR3 regions were used to construct TCR beta libraries. PCR products were gel purified before sequencing. As for how the authors treated the data: A total of some 60 TRBV and some 13 TRBJ segments were identified across samples and were used for gene usage analysis of CDR3 amino acid clonotypes. Filtered high-quality paired reads were merged into contigs using COPE and FqMerger. BLAST was used to align contigs to IMGT TRBV, TRBD and TRBJ reference genes, with CDR3 defined following IMGT. Any clonotype with a frequency above 0.1% was classified as a highly expanded clone. Shannon entropy served as the measure of repertoire diversity, while the Gini coefficient captured V-J evenness. Clonotypes shared by more than one individual were considered public. The raw public data were reprocessed by TCRdb itself: fastp quality trimming at Q25, MiXCR clonotype calling, in-frame beta chains only. CDR3 protein sequences are deduplicated, and each keeps its most common genes and DNA. The V and J calls were determined by TCRdb, not by the authors. Across this sample there are almost 450,000 distinct CDR3 sequences, with approximately 16% seen only once. About 10% of the sample comes from the top ten.

There are 14 amino acids in the CDR3, from cysteine to phenylalanine inclusive. Only the CDR3 portion is preserved as DNA: 42 bases, with reading frame beginning at the first base. CDR1 and CDR2 are read off the germline V gene as SNHLY and FYNNEI. The V end gives up 4 bases and the J end 4 bases, leaving 6 bases in the junction not matched to a gene. Taken with the paper, the label for time point translates to: newly diagnosed GD, antithyroid drugs for less than 3 months. For both TCR sequencing and RNA sequencing, RNA was extracted from PBMCs in TRIzol. The diagnosis of Graves' disease followed American Thyroid Association guidelines. The patients came from an endocrinology department in Xi'an, China. Each patient gave 9 to 10 milliliters of peripheral blood, collected in an EDTA anticoagulant tube. Ficoll Paque Plus density gradient separation was used to isolate PBMCs, and no further T cell sorting was performed. RNA quality was checked with an Agilent 2100 Bioanalyzer and agarose gel, and concentration with a NanoDrop 2000.

The same specimen was also included in a second study, on T cells in Graves' hyperthyroidism and ophthalmopathy. The second study's authors report: Stable Graves' hyperthyroidism was defined as the absence of progression to ophthalmopathy over 18 months of follow-up. Hyperthyroidism patients were aged 18 to 65 years and newly diagnosed, with disease duration of less than 2 months. Patients with uncontrolled infections, other autoimmune diseases, pregnancy or lactation were excluded. Diagnoses were based on clinical symptoms, serum thyroxine and TRAb, thyroid ultrasound and orbital computed tomography. For the first round of RT-PCR on the TCR CDR3, the HTBI primer set was used together with the Qiagen OneStep RT-PCR kit. Most expanded thyroid clonotypes (frequency above 0.001) were also detected in blood, suggesting blood repertoires may reflect thyroid immune responses. A model built on a 13 V-J signature distinguished ophthalmopathy from stable hyperthyroidism, reaching 85% to 90% sensitivity and approximately 81% specificity in cross-validation and 80%/75% in testing. During validation, the model predicted progression to ophthalmopathy a median of about 6.5 months ahead of onset, with just under 71% sensitivity and 72% to 80% specificity. TCR V-J signatures able to tell the groups apart were searched for in a discovery cohort of more than 90 patients, of whom around 43 had Graves' ophthalmopathy and around 58 had stable Graves' hyperthyroidism. Prospective prediction of ophthalmopathy was tested in an independent validation cohort consisting of some 18 hyperthyroidism patients and some 17 patients who later progressed to ophthalmopathy. The 75 to 100 discovery patients were randomly split 7:3 into training and test sets. Thyroid tissue and blood T-cell repertoires from six Graves' hyperthyroidism patients were also compared in the study. Once sampling was done, hyperthyroidism patients were given methimazole at a starting dose of 30 mg daily, whereas ophthalmopathy patients were given high-dose intravenous methylprednisolone. The libraries were constructed in a second round of multiplex PCR and then size-selected and purified. Paired-end sequencing of the libraries was performed with 100 bp reads on an Illumina HiSeq2000. SOAPnuke was used to process the raw data, throwing out any read that contained adapters or uncalled bases, had a mean Phred below 15, or lacked an exact constant-primer or identifier match. COPE v1.2.5 was used to merge high-quality paired reads, and clonotypes were defined as unique nucleotide sequences. MiTCR v1.1 was used to align the clonotypes against IMGT TRBV, TRBD and TRBJ reference segments. Only V-J combinations with frequency above 0.0001, covering about 99% of repertoires, were analysed. The TCS score was defined as F50 (clonal expansion) divided by E x V (chaos), with BLOSUM62-based TCRdist calculated between CDR3 peptides within each V-J. Welch's t-statistics and random forest reduced roughly 530 V-J features to roughly 13, which were used in a naive Bayes classifier (R e1071). Sample size was not statistically predetermined, and investigators were not blinded to group allocation. The paper describes TCR Vbeta CDR3 sequencing of roughly 130 peripheral blood samples, made up of around 41 ophthalmopathy patients, 70 to 75 hyperthyroidism patients and 17 progressor patients.

Material: peripheral blood mononuclear cells (PBMCs), obtained at new diagnosis, from a patient treated with antithyroid drugs. The rearranged segments are TRBV2 and TRBJ2-7; TRBD1 matches 8 bases in the middle. This receptor was identified in a woman in her 30s with Graves disease. Donor details come from another sample of the same person, matched by shared clones. The encoded CDR3 is CASSGGQATYEQYF. The DNA sequence is as follows: TGTGCCAGCAGTGGGGGACAGGCCACGTACGAGCAGTACTTC.